These T cell receptor beta chains were read from a single sample in a study of human T cells and chemical hapten exposure. From the RACE reads, TCRdb called clonotypes with MiXCR, one entry per CDR3 protein. The sample shows about 93,000 distinct CDR3 sequences, about 8% of them seen only once. Source: whole blood, taken in connection with sensitization to the hapten diphenylcyclopropenone (DPC). The source is a middle-aged man with alopecia areata. Some clones in this sample may be carry-over from other donors' samples. CDR3s include the opening cysteine and the closing phenylalanine or tryptophan. The order of the fields is D gene, clone size, V gene, J gene, CDR3 DNA, CDR3 protein. A D gene is named only where the DNA matches it firmly. Clone sizes are given selectively: once, few, many, or a class where the clone is expanded.

NA	NA	TRBV19	TRBJ1-3	TGTGCCAGCTTCAAGATGTACTCTGGAAACACCATATATTTT	CASFKMYSGNTIYF
TRBD1	once	TRBV7-2	TRBJ2-3	TGTGCCAGCAGCTTAGCGGGTTTCAGGGGGCTCACAGATACGCAGTATTTT	CASSLAGFRGLTDTQYF
NA	NA	TRBV12-3/TRBV12-4	TRBJ2-1	TGTGCCAGCAGTATCGGGCATGAGCAGTTCTTC	CASSIGHEQFF
NA	few	TRBV6-5	TRBJ1-1	TGTGCCAGCAGGCGAGCGGACAGGAACACTGAAGCTTTCTTT	CASRRADRNTEAFF
TRBD1	NA	TRBV28	TRBJ1-6	TGTGCCAGCAGTTCCGGGACAGTTAATTCACCCCTCCACTTT	CASSSGTVNSPLHF
TRBD1	many	TRBV20-1	TRBJ1-2	TGCAGTGCTAGAGTCGGGGACAGGGCGAGCTATGGCTACACCTTC	CSARVGDRASYGYTF
NA	few	TRBV7-2	TRBJ2-2	TGTGCCAGCAGCTTAGCGGGGGTCGCCGGGGAGCTGTTTTTT	CASSLAGVAGELFF
NA	many	TRBV6-2/TRBV6-3	TRBJ2-4	TGTGCCAGCGGGATTTCCAAAAACATTCAGTACTTC	CASGISKNIQYF
TRBD2	many	TRBV7-9	TRBJ2-2	TGTGCCAGCAGCTTAATCCTGGGACTAGCGGGAGATTGGGGCACCGGGGAGCTGTTTTTT	CASSLILGLAGDWGTGELFF
NA	few	TRBV7-9	TRBJ2-5	TGTGCCAGCAGCTCCCCAGTACGAGAGACCCAGTACTTC	CASSSPVRETQYF
NA	many	TRBV9	TRBJ2-1	TGTGCCAGCAGCGTAGTGAGTGAATCCTACAATGAGCAGTTCTTC	CASSVVSESYNEQFF
NA	many	TRBV29-1	TRBJ2-3	TGCAGCGTTGAAATCCAGGGAACAGATACGCAGTATTTT	CSVEIQGTDTQYF
TRBD2	few	TRBV30	TRBJ2-1	TGTGCCCGAACGAGCCCGGGAGGGCCCCATGAGCAGTTCTTC	CARTSPGGPHEQFF
TRBD2	many	TRBV7-6	TRBJ2-2	TGTGCCAGCAGCTTAGAACTAGCGGGAAATACCGGGGAGCTGTTTTTT	CASSLELAGNTGELFF
TRBD1	NA	TRBV18	TRBJ1-2	TGTGCCAGCTCACCGTTCGAGAACAGGGGCACCAACTATGGCTACACCTTC	CASSPFENRGTNYGYTF